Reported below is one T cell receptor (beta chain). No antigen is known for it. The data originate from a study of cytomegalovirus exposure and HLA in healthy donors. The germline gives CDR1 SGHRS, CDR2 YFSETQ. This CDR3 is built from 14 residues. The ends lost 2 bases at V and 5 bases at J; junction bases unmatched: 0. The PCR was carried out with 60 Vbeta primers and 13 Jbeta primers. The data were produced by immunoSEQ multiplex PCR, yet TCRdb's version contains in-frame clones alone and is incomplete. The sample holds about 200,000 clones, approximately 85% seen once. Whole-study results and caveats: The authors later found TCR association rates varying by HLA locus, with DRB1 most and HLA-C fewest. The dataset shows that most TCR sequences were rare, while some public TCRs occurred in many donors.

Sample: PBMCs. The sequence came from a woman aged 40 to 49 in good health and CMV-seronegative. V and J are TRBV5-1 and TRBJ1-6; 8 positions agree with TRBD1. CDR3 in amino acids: CASSLQGDNSPLHF. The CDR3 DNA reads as TGCGCCAGCAGCTTACAGGGGGATAATTCACCCCTCCACTTT.